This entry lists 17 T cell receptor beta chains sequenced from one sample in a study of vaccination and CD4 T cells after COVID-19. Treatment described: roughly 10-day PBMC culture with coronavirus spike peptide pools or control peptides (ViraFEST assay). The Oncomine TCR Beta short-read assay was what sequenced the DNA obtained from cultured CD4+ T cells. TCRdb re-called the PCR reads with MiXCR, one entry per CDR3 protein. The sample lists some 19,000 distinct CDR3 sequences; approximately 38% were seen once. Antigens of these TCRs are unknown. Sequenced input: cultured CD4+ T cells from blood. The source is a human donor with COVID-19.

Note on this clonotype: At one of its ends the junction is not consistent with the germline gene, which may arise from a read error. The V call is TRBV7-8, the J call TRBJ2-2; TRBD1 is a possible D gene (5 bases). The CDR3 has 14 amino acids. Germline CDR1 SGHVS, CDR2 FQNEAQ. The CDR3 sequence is CTSFYGQNTGELFF. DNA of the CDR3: TGTACCAGCTTCTACGGACAGAACACCGGGGAGCTGTTTTTT. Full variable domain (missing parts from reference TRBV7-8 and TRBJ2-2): GAGVSQSPRYKVAKRGQDVALRCDPISGHVSLFWYQQALGQGPEFLTYFQNEAQLDKSGLPSDRFFAERPEGSVSTLKIQRTQQEDSAVYLCTSFYGQNTGELFFGEGSRLTVL.

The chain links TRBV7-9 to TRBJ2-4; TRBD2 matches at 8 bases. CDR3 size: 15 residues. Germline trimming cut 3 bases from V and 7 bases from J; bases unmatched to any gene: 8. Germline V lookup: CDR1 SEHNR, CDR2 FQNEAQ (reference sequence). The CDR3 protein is CASSLAGGVANIQYF. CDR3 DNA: TGTGCCAGCAGCTTGGCGGGAGGAGTAGCGAACATTCAGTACTTC.

As DNA, the CDR3 is TGTGCCACCAGCAGAGCGGGGACGAAAGATACGCAGTATTTT. As protein: CATSRAGTKDTQYF. The chain recombines TRBV15 with TRBJ2-3, with D perhaps given as TRBD1 or TRBD2 (5 bases each). Germline V lookup: CDR1 LNHNV, CDR2 YYDKDF (reference sequence). The CDR3 consists of 14 residues. Deletions cut 1 base from V and 5 bases from J, with 10 bases between. The full variable domain, completed using reference TRBV15 and TRBJ2-3, is DAMVIQNPRYQVTQFGKPVTLSCSQTLNHNVMYWYQQKSSQAPKLLFHYYDKDFNNEADTPDNFQSRRPNTSFCFLDIRSPGLGDTAMYLCATSRAGTKDTQYFGPGTRLTVL.

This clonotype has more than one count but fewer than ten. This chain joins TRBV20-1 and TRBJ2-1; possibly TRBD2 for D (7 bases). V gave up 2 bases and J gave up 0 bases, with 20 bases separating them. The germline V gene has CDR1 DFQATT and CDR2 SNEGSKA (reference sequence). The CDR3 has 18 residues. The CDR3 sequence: CSARKGGGGRSSYNEQFF. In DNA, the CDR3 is TGCAGTGCTAGAAAGGGGGGCGGGGGCCGGAGCTCCTACAATGAGCAGTTCTTC.

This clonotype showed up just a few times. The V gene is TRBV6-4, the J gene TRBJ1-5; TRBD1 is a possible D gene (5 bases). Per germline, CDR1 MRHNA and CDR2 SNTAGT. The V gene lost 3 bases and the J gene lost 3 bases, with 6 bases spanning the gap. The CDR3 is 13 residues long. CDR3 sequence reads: CASSEGANQPQHF. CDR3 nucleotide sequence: TGTGCCAGCAGTGAAGGGGCCAATCAGCCCCAGCATTTT.

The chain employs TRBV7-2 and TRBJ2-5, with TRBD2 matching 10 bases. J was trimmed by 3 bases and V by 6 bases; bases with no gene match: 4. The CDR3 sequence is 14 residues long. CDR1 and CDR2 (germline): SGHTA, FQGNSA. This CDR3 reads CASRLSGGKETQYF. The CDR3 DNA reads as TGTGCCAGCAGACTTAGCGGGGGGAAAGAGACCCAGTACTTC.

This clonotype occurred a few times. Here the CDR3 DNA reads TGTGCCAGCAGCTTGGAAGTACAGGGAACTCAGCCCCAGCATTTT. Translated: CASSLEVQGTQPQHF. The chain is built from TRBV5-8 and TRBJ1-5, with D maybe TRBD1 (6 bases). The V gene's germline CDR1 is SGHTS and CDR2 YDEGEE. The CDR3 runs to 15 residues. Trimming left V 0 bases short and J 6 bases short, with 13 bases between.

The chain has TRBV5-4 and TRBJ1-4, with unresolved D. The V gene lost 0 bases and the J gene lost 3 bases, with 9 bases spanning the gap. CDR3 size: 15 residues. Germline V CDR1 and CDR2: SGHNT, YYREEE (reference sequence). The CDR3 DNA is TGTGCCAGCAGCTTGGACCCGGGCCCTAATGAAAAACTGTTTTTT. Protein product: CASSLDPGPNEKLFF. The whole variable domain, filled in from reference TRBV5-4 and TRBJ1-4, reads ETGVTQSPTHLIKTRGQQVTLRCSSQSGHNTVSWYQQALGQGPQFIFQYYREEENGRGNFPPRFSGLQFPNYSSELNVNALELDDSALYLCASSLDPGPNEKLFFGSGTQLSVL.

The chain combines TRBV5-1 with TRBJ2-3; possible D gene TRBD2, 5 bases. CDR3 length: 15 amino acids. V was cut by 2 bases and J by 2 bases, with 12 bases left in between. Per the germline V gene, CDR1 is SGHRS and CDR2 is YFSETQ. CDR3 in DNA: TGCGCCAGCAGCTTAGGGAGTTCAGTCACAGATACGCAGTATTTT. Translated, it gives CASSLGSSVTDTQYF.

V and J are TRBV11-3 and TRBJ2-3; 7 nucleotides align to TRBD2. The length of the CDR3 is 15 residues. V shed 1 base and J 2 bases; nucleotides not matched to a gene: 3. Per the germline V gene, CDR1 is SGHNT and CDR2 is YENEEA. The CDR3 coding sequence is TGTGCCAGCAGCTTAGGTAGCGGGCACACAGATACGCAGTATTTT. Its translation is CASSLGSGHTDTQYF.

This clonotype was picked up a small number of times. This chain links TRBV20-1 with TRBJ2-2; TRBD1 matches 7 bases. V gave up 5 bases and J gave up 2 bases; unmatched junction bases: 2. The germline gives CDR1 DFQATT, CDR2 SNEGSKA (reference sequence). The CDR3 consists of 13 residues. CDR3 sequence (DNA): TGCAGTGCTTGGGACAGTAACACCGGGGAGCTGTTTTTT. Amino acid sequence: CSAWDSNTGELFF.

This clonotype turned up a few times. The CDR3 nucleotides read TGTGCCAGCAGTGATACCGGGACAGGGAGCCTTTATGGCTACACCTTC. It specifies CASSDTGTGSLYGYTF. This sequence joins TRBV6-1 and TRBJ1-2; 9 nucleotides match TRBD1. The CDR3 runs 16 residues. V shed 3 bases and J 5 bases; nucleotides not matched to a gene: 10. Germline V lookup: CDR1 MNHNS, CDR2 SASEGT.

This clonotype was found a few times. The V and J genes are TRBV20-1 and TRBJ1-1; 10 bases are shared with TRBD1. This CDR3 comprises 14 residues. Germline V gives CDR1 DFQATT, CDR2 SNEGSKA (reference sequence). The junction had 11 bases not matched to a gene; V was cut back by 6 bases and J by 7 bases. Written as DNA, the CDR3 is TGCAGTGCCCCCCGGGGGACAGGGGACGGTGAAGCTTTCTTT. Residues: CSAPRGTGDGEAFF.

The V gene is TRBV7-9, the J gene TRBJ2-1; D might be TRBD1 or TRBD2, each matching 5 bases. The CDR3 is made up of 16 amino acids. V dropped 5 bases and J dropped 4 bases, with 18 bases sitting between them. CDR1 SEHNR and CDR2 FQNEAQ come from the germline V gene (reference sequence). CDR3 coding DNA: TGTGCCAGCAGCCCCCGCCCGGGACCGGCTTACAATGAGCAGTTCTTC. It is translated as CASSPRPGPAYNEQFF.

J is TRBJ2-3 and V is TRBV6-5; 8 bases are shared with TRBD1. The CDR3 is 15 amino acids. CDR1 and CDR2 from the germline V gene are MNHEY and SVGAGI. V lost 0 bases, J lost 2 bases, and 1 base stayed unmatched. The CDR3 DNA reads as TGTGCCAGCAGTTACTCGACAGGGGTCACAGATACGCAGTATTTT. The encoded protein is CASSYSTGVTDTQYF.

In DNA, the CDR3 is TGTGCCAGCACCCCCTCCCCAGGGAACACTGAAGCTTTCTTT. Translated: CASTPSPGNTEAFF. The V gene is TRBV6-4, the J gene TRBJ1-1, with unresolved D. CDR1 is MRHNA, CDR2 SNTAGT, per germline. This CDR3 comprises 14 residues. Trimming shortened V by 7 bases and J by 1 base, and 13 bases separated the two germline ends.

The CDR3 DNA reads as TGTGCCAGCAGGGAGACTAGCGGGGAGCAGTTCTTC. This encodes CASRETSGEQFF. The chain has TRBV6-1 and TRBJ2-1, with 10 bases identical to TRBD2. V lost 6 bases to trimming and J lost 10 bases; unmatched junction nucleotides: 3. CDR1 and CDR2 from the germline V gene are MNHNS and SASEGT. This CDR3 comprises 12 residues.